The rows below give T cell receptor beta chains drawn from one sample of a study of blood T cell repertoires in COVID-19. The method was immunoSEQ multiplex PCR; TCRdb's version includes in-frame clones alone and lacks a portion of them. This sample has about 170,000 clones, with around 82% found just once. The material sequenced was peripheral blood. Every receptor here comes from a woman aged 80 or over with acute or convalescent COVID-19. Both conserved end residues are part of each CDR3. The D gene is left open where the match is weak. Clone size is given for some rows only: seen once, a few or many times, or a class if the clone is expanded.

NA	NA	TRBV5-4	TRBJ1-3	CASSKGSGSGNTIYF	TGTGCCAGCAGCAAAGGGAGTGGATCTGGAAACACCATATATTTT
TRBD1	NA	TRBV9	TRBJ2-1	CASSVGLRGQRPNEQFF	TGTGCCAGCAGCGTAGGTCTTCGGGGACAGCGGCCCAATGAGCAGTTCTTC
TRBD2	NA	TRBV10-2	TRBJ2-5	CASRGTSGGAYQETQYF	TGCGCCAGCAGAGGGACTAGCGGGGGGGCGTACCAAGAGACCCAGTACTTC
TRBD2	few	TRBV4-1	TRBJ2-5	CASSQVIAGGSETQYF	TGCGCCAGCAGCCAAGTCATTGCGGGAGGATCAGAGACCCAGTACTTC
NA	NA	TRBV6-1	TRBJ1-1	CASSEGAGLINTEAFF	TGTGCCAGCAGTGAAGGGGCGGGTTTAATAAACACTGAAGCTTTCTTT
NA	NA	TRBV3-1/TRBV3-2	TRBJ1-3	CASSPFSGRGGNTIYF	TGTGCCAGCAGCCCCTTCTCCGGAAGGGGCGGAAACACCATATATTTT
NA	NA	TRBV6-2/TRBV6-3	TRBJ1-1	CASSYGHMNTEAFF	TGTGCCAGCAGTTACGGTCACATGAACACTGAAGCTTTCTTT
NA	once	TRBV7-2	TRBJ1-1	CASTLYRENTEAFF	TGTGCCAGCACGCTATACAGGGAGAACACTGAAGCTTTCTTT
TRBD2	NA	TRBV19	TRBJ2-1	CASSILAGGQSSYNEQFF	TGTGCCAGTAGTATCTTAGCGGGGGGCCAAAGCTCCTACAATGAGCAGTTCTTC
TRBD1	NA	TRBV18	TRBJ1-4	CASSSGGAEEKLFF	TGTGCCAGCTCATCAGGGGGCGCGGAAGAAAAACTGTTTTTT
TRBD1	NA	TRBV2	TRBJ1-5	CASTQGAGNQPQHF	TGTGCCAGCACACAGGGGGCAGGCAATCAGCCCCAGCATTTT
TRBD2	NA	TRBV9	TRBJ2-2	CASSVGLAGFTGELFF	TGTGCCAGCAGCGTAGGACTAGCGGGATTTACCGGGGAGCTGTTTTTT
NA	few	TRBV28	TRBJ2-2	CASRNPGVAGELFF	TGTGCCAGCAGAAATCCAGGGGTCGCCGGGGAGCTGTTTTTT
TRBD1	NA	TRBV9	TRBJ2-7	CASSVEQGADYEQYF	TGTGCCAGCAGCGTAGAGCAGGGGGCGGACTACGAGCAGTACTTC
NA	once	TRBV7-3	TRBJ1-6	CASSLDRPRNSPLHF	TGTGCCAGCAGCTTAGACAGACCCAGAAATTCACCCCTCCACTTT
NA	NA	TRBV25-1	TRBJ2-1	CASSVDSGGEQFF	TGTGCCAGCAGCGTGGACAGCGGCGGCGAGCAGTTCTTC
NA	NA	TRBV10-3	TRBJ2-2	CAISQAELGDGELFF	TGTGCCATCAGTCAAGCGGAGCTCGGGGACGGGGAGCTGTTTTTT
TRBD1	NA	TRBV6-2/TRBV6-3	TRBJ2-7	CASSRDRGTYEQYF	TGTGCCAGCAGCCGGGACAGGGGTACCTACGAGCAGTACTTC
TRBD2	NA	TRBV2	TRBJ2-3	CASTFSRGGSWDTQYF	TGTGCCAGCACTTTCAGTCGGGGGGGGTCCTGGGATACGCAGTATTTT